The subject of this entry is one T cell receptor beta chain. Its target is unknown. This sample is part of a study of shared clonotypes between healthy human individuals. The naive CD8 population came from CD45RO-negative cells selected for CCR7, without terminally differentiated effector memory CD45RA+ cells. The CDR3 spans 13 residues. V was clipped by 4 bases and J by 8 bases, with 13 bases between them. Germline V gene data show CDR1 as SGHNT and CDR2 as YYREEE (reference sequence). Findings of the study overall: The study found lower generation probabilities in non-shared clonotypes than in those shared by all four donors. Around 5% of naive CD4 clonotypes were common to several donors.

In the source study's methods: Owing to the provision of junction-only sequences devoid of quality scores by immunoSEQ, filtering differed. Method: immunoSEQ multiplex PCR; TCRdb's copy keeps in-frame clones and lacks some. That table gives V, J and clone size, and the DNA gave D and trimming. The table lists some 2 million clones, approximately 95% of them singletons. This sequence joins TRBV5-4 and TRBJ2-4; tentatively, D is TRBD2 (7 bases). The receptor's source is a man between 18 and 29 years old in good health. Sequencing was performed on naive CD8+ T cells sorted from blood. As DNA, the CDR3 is TGTGCCAGCAGCCCCCCGGGGGGCGACATTCAGTACTTC. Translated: CASSPPGGDIQYF.